This T cell receptor beta chain was sequenced in a study of blood T cell repertoires in COVID-19. Study information: The origin of the acute and convalescent COVID-19 samples was the United States, Italy and Spain.

Sequencing used immunoSEQ multiplex PCR; TCRdb keeps in-frame clones, though not all of them. The table includes about 120,000 clones, 80% to 90% detected once. The CDR3 length is 17 residues. V dropped 3 bases and J dropped 6; count of bases not matched to a gene: 9. Looked up from germline, CDR1 is SGHTA and CDR2 is FQGNSA. Source material: peripheral blood. This sequence was found in a human donor with acute or convalescent COVID-19. The donor label of this sample is uncertain. The J gene is TRBJ2-1, the V gene TRBV7-2; 12 bases agree with TRBD2. The CDR3 nucleotides read TGTGCCAGCAGCTTGCCAATACGACTAGCGGGAGTCAATGAGCAGTTCTTC. Translating it yields CASSLPIRLAGVNEQFF.